The 6 T cell receptor beta chains below come from one sample, sequenced in a study of CD8+ T cells in alopecia areata. The treatment is: oral pan-JAK inhibitor, 5-10 mg twice daily. Extracted from the samples, RNA was reverse transcribed into cDNA to serve as the sequencing template. TCRdb keeps only in-frame clones here, not all; method: immunoSEQ multiplex PCR. Of 150,000 to 200,000 clones in the sample, under 80% were seen once. The source was CD4+ T cells sorted from blood, collected around week 50, from a patient treated with tofacitinib. Receptors originate from a human donor with alopecia areata.

This clone was seen at least ten times. This chain links TRBV2 with TRBJ2-2; D not certain. The germline V gene encodes CDR1 SNHLY and CDR2 FYNNEI. Trimming shortened V by 5 bases and J by 2 bases, and 6 bases separated the two germline ends. The CDR3 contains 13 residues. CDR3 in amino acids: CASSLSNTGELFF. In DNA, the CDR3 is TGTGCCAGCAGTCTAAGTAACACCGGGGAGCTGTTTTTT.

This clone was detected a few times. V is TRBV2 and J is TRBJ2-4; 7 nucleotides line up with TRBD1. Looked up from germline, CDR1 is SNHLY and CDR2 is FYNNEI. The CDR3 has 18 amino acids. V lost 3 bases to trimming and J lost 0 bases; unmatched junction nucleotides: 11. The CDR3 nucleotides read TGTGCCAGCAGTGAGACAGGGACCACACGACTAGCCAAAAACATTCAGTACTTC. Translated, it gives CASSETGTTRLAKNIQYF. Full variable domain (outside the CDR3, taken from reference TRBV2 and TRBJ2-4): EPEVTQTPSHQVTQMGQEVILRCVPISNHLYFYWYRQILGQKVEFLVSFYNNEISEKSEIFDDQFSVERPDGSNFTLKIRSTKLEDSAMYFCASSETGTTRLAKNIQYFGAGTRLSVL.

This chain uses TRBV7-2 with TRBJ2-1; 8 nucleotides line up with TRBD2. The J segment lost 5 bases and the V segment lost 1 base, leaving 4 bases of the junction unmatched. Germline V gene sequence: CDR1 SGHTA, CDR2 FQGNSA. The CDR3 runs 15 residues. DNA of the CDR3: TGTGCCAGCAGCTTAGGCGGGGGGCAAAACAATGAGCAGTTCTTC. Residues: CASSLGGGQNNEQFF.

The chain couples TRBV5-1 to TRBJ1-2, with D uncertain. The CDR3 contains 14 residues. The V end lost 2 bases, the J end lost 6 bases, and 14 bases lay between the germline ends. CDR1 SGHRS and CDR2 YFSETQ come from the germline V gene. The CDR3 bases are TGCGCCAGCAGCTTATTAGGGAGCGGGGATGGCTACACCTTC. Translated: CASSLLGSGDGYTF.

This clone occurred many times. The chain couples TRBV6-1 to TRBJ1-4; maybe TRBD1 (6 bases). The V end was cut by 3 bases, the J end by 8 bases, with 13 bases between. The CDR3 has 14 residues. Germline V CDR1 and CDR2: MNHNS, SASEGT. Here the CDR3 DNA reads TGTGCCAGCAGTGACAGGGGATTGGTGGAAAAACTGTTTTTT. Residues: CASSDRGLVEKLFF.

This chain joins TRBV30 and TRBJ2-1; TRBD2 matches 14 bases. Germline CDR1 reads GTSNPN; CDR2 reads SVGIG (reference sequence). J lost 10 bases, V lost 4 bases, and 3 bases had no gene match. The CDR3 spans 13 residues. The CDR3 DNA reads TGTGCCTGGAAAGGACTAGCGGGGGGAGAGCAGTTCTTC. Translation gives CAWKGLAGGEQFF.